These 20 T cell receptor beta chains came from one sample sequenced in a study of cytomegalovirus exposure and HLA in healthy donors. The PCR made use of 60 Vbeta and 13 Jbeta primers. TCRdb keeps only in-frame clones here, not all; method: immunoSEQ multiplex PCR. The sample carries some 100,000 clones, around 75% recorded once. Sequences were obtained from PBMCs. The receptors were gathered from a woman aged 18-29 years in good health and CMV-seropositive.

The V gene is TRBV27, the J gene TRBJ1-5; D ambiguous. Germline V gene sequence: CDR1 MNHEY, CDR2 SMNVEV (reference sequence). Trimming shortened V by 2 bases and J by 0 bases, and 5 bases separated the two germline ends. The CDR3 is 14 residues long. The CDR3 coding sequence is TGTGCCAGCAGTTTAAGCCTTAGCAATCAGCCCCAGCATTTT. Residues: CASSLSLSNQPQHF.

The rearrangement links TRBV7-9 to TRBJ2-1; 8 bases align to TRBD2. V gave up 2 bases and J gave up 6 bases; unmatched junction bases: 12. The CDR3 consists of 17 residues. Looked up from germline, CDR1 is SEHNR and CDR2 is FQNEAQ (reference sequence). The DNA for the CDR3 is TGTGCCAGCAGCTTAATTGGGGCGGGACTAGTGGGCAATGAGCAGTTCTTC. Amino acid sequence: CASSLIGAGLVGNEQFF. Using reference TRBV7-9 and TRBJ2-1 for the parts outside the CDR3, the full variable domain is DTGVSQNPRHKITKRGQNVTFRCDPISEHNRLYWYRQTLGQGPEFLTYFQNEAQLEKSRLLSDRFSAERPKGSFSTLEIQRTEQGDSAMYLCASSLIGAGLVGNEQFFGPGTRLTVL.

The chain carries TRBV7-2 and TRBJ1-2; 7 bases are shared with TRBD1. Germline V lookup: CDR1 SGHTA, CDR2 FQGNSA. Unmatched junction bases numbered 10, after V lost 5 bases and J lost 4 bases. The CDR3 runs to 15 residues. In DNA, the CDR3 is TGTGCCAGCAGCCCTGGGGCGGGACAGCTCTATGGCTACACCTTC. Translated, it gives CASSPGAGQLYGYTF.

This clone was recorded a few times. The chain uses TRBV7-9 and TRBJ2-1; the match to TRBD2 covers 13 bases. Germline V CDR1 and CDR2: SEHNR, FQNEAQ (reference sequence). The ends lost 1 base at V and 8 bases at J; junction bases unmatched: 5. The CDR3 totals 16 residues. In DNA, the CDR3 is TGTGCCAGCAGCTTAGGGACTAGCGGGAGTAAGGATGAGCAGTTCTTC. This encodes CASSLGTSGSKDEQFF.

V and J are TRBV20-1 and TRBJ2-1, with TRBD1 matching over 7 bases. The CDR3 contains 11 residues. V lost 6 bases, J lost 12 bases, and 8 bases stayed unmatched. CDR1 and CDR2 from the germline V gene are DFQATT and SNEGSKA (reference sequence). The CDR3 is CSASPRQGQFF. The CDR3 DNA follows: TGCAGTGCATCACCCCGACAGGGGCAGTTCTTC.

This clone was seen only a few times. The genes are TRBV9 and TRBJ2-5; no clear D. The DNA end favors TRBJ2-7, so the J call may be wrong. Germline loops: CDR1 SGDLS, CDR2 YYNGEE. The CDR3 spans 15 residues. The CDR3 sequence is CASSVAFSSSYEQYF. DNA of the CDR3: TGTGCCAGCAGCGTAGCCTTTTCTAGCTCCTACGAGCAGTACTTC.

J is TRBJ2-3 and V is TRBV7-9; 7 bases map to TRBD1. The CDR3 is made up of 16 amino acids. The germline CDR1 and CDR2 sequences are SEHNR and FQNEAQ (reference sequence). V gave up 5 bases and J gave up 0 bases; unmatched junction bases: 8. In nucleotides, the CDR3 is TGTGCCAGCAGCCGGGACAGTGGCTGGAGCACAGATACGCAGTATTTT. Its protein is CASSRDSGWSTDTQYF.

The V and J genes are TRBV23-1 and TRBJ2-7, with 9 positions matching TRBD1. TRBV23-1 is an ORF for which the function is uncertain. The CDR3 has 17 amino acids. V lost 4 bases, J lost 12 bases, and 22 bases stayed unmatched. The CDR3 here is CASSLLGAGTGSSLLYF. The CDR3 region has the DNA TGCGCCAGCAGTCTCCTCGGGGCCGGGACAGGGAGTAGTCTTCTGTACTTC.

This clone was counted between two and nine times. The V call is TRBV5-1, the J call TRBJ2-7, with no clear D. This CDR3 has 14 residues. Germline V gene sequence: CDR1 SGHRS, CDR2 YFSETQ. Trimming pared 0 bases from V and 5 bases from J, leaving 12 bases between. CDR3 loop: CASSLDGASHEQYF. In nucleotides, the CDR3 is TGCGCCAGCAGCTTGGACGGAGCAAGCCACGAGCAGTACTTC.

The rearrangement links TRBV7-2 to TRBJ2-5; 8 nucleotides agree with TRBD1. The CDR3 spans 14 residues. J lost 6 bases, V lost 2 bases, and 5 bases had no gene match. Germline values: CDR1 SGHTA, CDR2 FQGNSA. This CDR3 is CASSLLQGAKTQYF. CDR3 coding DNA: TGTGCCAGCAGCTTACTGCAGGGGGCCAAGACCCAGTACTTC.

A few counts support this clone. This chain connects TRBV28 to TRBJ2-1; 7 nucleotides agree with TRBD2. V was clipped by 8 bases and J by 7 bases; unmatched bases: 11. The CDR3 spans 14 residues. Looked up from germline, CDR1 is MDHEN and CDR2 is SYDVKM. This chain's CDR3 is CASGMGGDENEQFF. DNA for the CDR3: TGTGCCAGCGGAATGGGGGGGGATGAAAATGAGCAGTTCTTC. Full variable domain (remainder filled in from reference TRBV28 and TRBJ2-1): DVKVTQSSRYLVKRTGEKVFLECVQDMDHENMFWYRQDPGLGLRLIYFSYDVKMKEKGDIPEGYSVSREKKERFSLILESASTNQTSMYLCASGMGGDENEQFFGPGTRLTVL.

This chain links TRBV15 with TRBJ2-3, with a weak D call TRBD2 (5 bases). The CDR3 has 15 amino acids. The ends were cut back, 0 bases at V and 1 base at J, with 8 bases in the middle. Per the germline V gene, CDR1 is LNHNV and CDR2 is YYDKDF (reference sequence). CDR3 sequence (DNA): TGTGCCACCAGCAGAGACGGGGATCGCACAGATACGCAGTATTTT. Residues: CATSRDGDRTDTQYF.

The chain combines TRBV5-4 with TRBJ1-5; no clear D. Per the germline V gene, CDR1 is SGHNT and CDR2 is YYREEE (reference sequence). The V end was cut by 9 bases, the J end by 1 base, with 11 bases between. The CDR3 covers 13 residues. The CDR3 DNA sequence: TGTGCCACTGCCCGGGGAAGCAATCAGCCCCAGCATTTT. Amino acid sequence: CATARGSNQPQHF.

This clone was seen only a few times. The CDR3 nucleotides read TGTGCTAGTGGTTTGTCTACTAGCGGGTGGACCGGGGAGCTGTTTTTT. Translated, it gives CASGLSTSGWTGELFF. The J gene is TRBJ2-2, the V gene TRBV12-5, with 9 bases that match TRBD2. CDR3 length: 16 amino acids. V gave up 2 bases and J gave up 5 bases; unmatched junction bases: 6. Germline values: CDR1 LGHNT, CDR2 FRNRAP. The variable domain in full, completed from reference TRBV12-5 and TRBJ2-2, reads DARVTQTPRHKVTEMGQEVTMRCQPILGHNTVFWYRQTMMQGLELLAYFRNRAPLDDSGMPKDRFSAEMPDATLATLKIQPSEPRDSAVYFCASGLSTSGWTGELFFGEGSRLTVL.

V usage is TRBV7-9 and J usage is TRBJ2-5; D remains unclear. The CDR3 spans 13 residues. The V end lost 2 bases, the J end lost 2 bases, and 6 bases lay between the germline ends. From germline, CDR1 is SEHNR and CDR2 FQNEAQ (reference sequence). The CDR3 sequence is CASSLPMQETQYF. DNA for the CDR3: TGTGCCAGCAGCTTACCCATGCAAGAGACCCAGTACTTC.

V and J are TRBV7-9 and TRBJ1-6; 7 positions match TRBD1. The CDR3 has 13 residues. The germline gives CDR1 SEHNR, CDR2 FQNEAQ (reference sequence). After removal of 5 bases from V and 7 bases from J, the junction contained 2 bases not matched to a gene. CDR3 in DNA: TGTGCCAGCAGCCCGGGACAGAATTCACCCCTCCACTTT. Protein: CASSPGQNSPLHF.

The V call is TRBV29-1, the J call TRBJ2-7, with 7 bases identical to TRBD1. This CDR3 has 14 amino acids. Germline CDR1 SQVTM, CDR2 ANQGSEA. The V and J ends lost 5 bases and 0 bases, in that order; junction bases with no gene match: 7. The CDR3 DNA is TGCAGCGTTAGCGGACAGGTATACTCCTACGAGCAGTACTTC. Translating it yields CSVSGQVYSYEQYF.

The chain links TRBV7-2 to TRBJ2-6, with 7 nucleotides matching TRBD1. V lost 7 bases and J lost 0; bases outside the gene matches: 3. The CDR3 is 15 amino acids. Germline CDR1 and CDR2: SGHTA and FQGNSA. CDR3 sequence (DNA): TGTGCCAGCAACACAGGGGTCTCTGGGGCCAACGTCCTGACTTTC. It yields the protein CASNTGVSGANVLTF.

The chain has TRBV19 and TRBJ1-1; perhaps TRBD1 as D (6 bases). The germline V gene encodes CDR1 LNHDA and CDR2 SQIVND (reference sequence). V lost 3 bases and J 5 bases, leaving 13 bases between the germline ends. This CDR3 spans 14 amino acids. CDR3 coding DNA: TGTGCCAGTAGTATCGGACAGAGAGGAACTGAAGCTTTCTTT. Translation: CASSIGQRGTEAFF.

The chain joins TRBV1 to TRBJ1-4; TRBD1 is taken as the D call from the table, unchecked against the DNA. TRBV1 is reported as a pseudogene. The CDR3 spans 11 residues. For the CDR3, the DNA is TGCCTCGGACAGGGCGGGGAAAAACTGTTTTTT. Encoded protein: CLGQGGEKLFF.